This T cell receptor beta chain was profiled in a study of T cell responses to AZD1222 COVID-19 vaccine. On the study more broadly: Second doses at about 4 or about 12 weeks were pooled.

Assay: immunoSEQ multiplex PCR; the TCRdb copy retains only in-frame clones and omits some. The sample lists 160,000 or so clones, 85% to 90% occurring once. CDR1 is SGHVS and CDR2 is FNYEAQ in the germline V gene. Losses at the gene ends were 1 base for V and 8 bases for J; bases not matched to a gene: 9. The CDR3 covers 17 residues. Sequencing was performed on peripheral blood, taken on day 0 of AZD1222 vaccination. The chain employs TRBV7-6 and TRBJ1-6; 9 bases fit TRBD1. This TCR was sampled from an adult in good health. In nucleotides, the CDR3 is TGTGCCAGCAGCTTAGAGGCGGCGGACAGGGGTCATTCACCCCTCCACTTT. Translated, it gives CASSLEAADRGHSPLHF.